This T cell receptor (beta chain) was observed in a study of shared clonotypes between healthy human individuals. Looking at the study overall: Three CD4 naive, three CD4 memory, two CD8 naive and one CD8 memory plate were used per donor.

This clone was seen a single time. J was trimmed by 7 bases and V by 0 bases; bases with no gene match: 5. Germline loops: CDR1 MGHRA, CDR2 YSYEKL. The CDR3 sequence is 16 residues long. A deep-level run was used for the assay. Authors' analysis steps: Without quality scores, immunoSEQ junctional reads could not be filtered like full-length reads. Here immunoSEQ multiplex PCR was the method, and the copy in TCRdb shows in-frame clones only, minus some. V and J calls and clone size are given by that table; D and trimming were obtained from the DNA. Here the sample spans some 2,500,000 clones, 93% being singletons.

Source material: naive CD4+ T cells from PBMCs. The subset is: CD45RA+ positively selected. J is TRBJ1-4 and V is TRBV4-1, with TRBD1 identical over 10 bases. The TCR comes from a man aged 18 to 30 in good health. Some clones in this sample may be carry-over from other donors' samples. CDR3 region: CASSQDRTGGREKLFF. Written as DNA, the CDR3 is TGCGCCAGCAGCCAAGATAGGACAGGGGGGCGTGAAAAACTGTTTTTT.